Listed here are 17 T cell receptor beta chains from one sample, sequenced in a study of blood T cell repertoires in COVID-19. The assay was immunoSEQ multiplex PCR, and TCRdb's table has in-frame clones only and misses some. This repertoire shows some 100,000 clones, 65% to 90% found once; its top ten account for 2% to 3%. The sequenced sample was PBMCs or T cells enriched from blood (not recorded which). The origin of the receptors is a woman aged 50 to 65 who had recovered from COVID-19.

The V call is TRBV10-1, the J call TRBJ2-1; tentative D call: TRBD2 (5 bases). The CDR3 contains 17 residues. Germline loops: CDR1 WNHNN, CDR2 SYGVQD (reference sequence). The ends were cut back, 2 bases at V and 5 bases at J, with 19 bases in the middle. The CDR3 DNA is TGCGCCAGCAGTGAGGGACTCTCAAGGGCGGAGGACAATGAGCAGTTCTTC. Residues: CASSEGLSRAEDNEQFF.

This chain links TRBV28 with TRBJ2-3, with D uncertain. CDR1 is MDHEN and CDR2 is SYDVKM in the germline V gene. V lost 8 bases and J lost 0, with 6 bases in between. The CDR3 has 12 amino acids. This CDR3 reads CASRVSTDTQYF. Written as DNA, the CDR3 is TGTGCCAGCCGGGTTAGCACAGATACGCAGTATTTT.

The gene calls are TRBV6-5 and TRBJ2-2, with 7 bases aligning to TRBD2. The CDR3 is made up of 15 amino acids. V was pared by 8 bases and J by 0 bases, with 6 bases of the junction left unmatched. Looked up from germline, CDR1 is MNHEY and CDR2 is SVGAGI. The CDR3 DNA is TGTGCCAGCGGGGAGGGGAGGTCGAACACCGGGGAGCTGTTTTTT. Protein: CASGEGRSNTGELFF.

The J gene is TRBJ1-3, the V gene TRBV2; D is unresolved. Germline loops: CDR1 SNHLY, CDR2 FYNNEI. The V gene lost 4 bases and the J gene lost 4 bases, with 8 bases spanning the gap. The CDR3 has 13 residues. CDR3 sequence reads: CASSGGFGNTIYF. Written as DNA, the CDR3 is TGTGCCAGCAGTGGAGGGTTCGGAAACACCATATATTTT. The whole variable domain, filled in from reference TRBV2 and TRBJ1-3, reads EPEVTQTPSHQVTQMGQEVILRCVPISNHLYFYWYRQILGQKVEFLVSFYNNEISEKSEIFDDQFSVERPDGSNFTLKIRSTKLEDSAMYFCASSGGFGNTIYFGEGSWLTVV.

The genes are TRBV6-1 and TRBJ2-7; a possible D gene is TRBD2 (5 bases). CDR1 is MNHNS, CDR2 SASEGT, per germline. The length of the CDR3 is 15 residues. V dropped 3 bases and J dropped 0 bases, with 12 bases sitting between them. CDR3 residues: CASSDVDRGSYEQYF. The CDR3 DNA reads as TGTGCCAGCAGTGATGTTGATCGGGGCTCCTACGAGCAGTACTTC.

This clone has only one observation. The rearrangement uses TRBV9 and TRBJ2-7; D gene ambiguous. This CDR3 spans 14 amino acids. V was cut by 0 bases and J by 0 bases, with 7 bases left in between. Germline V gene sequence: CDR1 SGDLS, CDR2 YYNGEE. For the CDR3, the DNA is TGTGCCAGCAGCGTAGATCTCTTCTCCTACGAGCAGTACTTC. This sequence encodes CASSVDLFSYEQYF.

The rearrangement uses TRBV3-1 (or the pseudogene TRBV3-2) and TRBJ2-3, with D perhaps TRBD1 (5 bases). Trimming cost V 4 bases and J 2 bases, with 13 bases left between them. This CDR3 is built from 15 residues. Germline-derived CDR1 and CDR2 are LGHDT and YNNKEL (reference sequence). The CDR3 protein is CASSPQGYTTDTQYF. The DNA of the CDR3 is TGTGCCAGCAGCCCCCAGGGTTATACCACAGATACGCAGTATTTT.

The gene calls are TRBV5-1 and TRBJ1-1, with TRBD1 matching over 9 bases. Germline CDR1 is SGHRS and CDR2 is YFSETQ. The CDR3 runs to 15 residues. After removal of 3 bases from V and 0 bases from J, the junction contained 3 bases not matched to a gene. The CDR3 here is CASSSGQGLNTEAFF. As DNA, the CDR3 is TGCGCCAGCAGCTCGGGACAGGGCTTGAACACTGAAGCTTTCTTT.

This chain uses TRBV4-2 with TRBJ1-4; TRBD1 matches at 9 bases. Trimming at V came to 0 bases and at J to 7 bases, leaving 9 bases not matched to a gene. This CDR3 spans 17 amino acids. Germline V lookup: CDR1 LGHNA, CDR2 YNFKEQ. CDR3 nucleotide sequence: TGTGCCAGCAGCCAAGACAAAACAGGGGGCGATGCTGAAAAACTGTTTTTT. Its protein is CASSQDKTGGDAEKLFF.

The V call is TRBV19, the J call TRBJ1-2; 12 nucleotides line up with TRBD1. This CDR3 region has 14 residues. The V gene's germline CDR1 is LNHDA and CDR2 SQIVND (reference sequence). The J segment lost 14 bases and the V segment lost 4 bases, leaving 11 bases of the junction unmatched. This CDR3 is CASSTGTGGRLRTF. The DNA of the CDR3 is TGTGCCAGTAGTACGGGGACAGGGGGCCGACTTCGTACCTTC.

This chain links TRBV5-1 with TRBJ2-7, with 10 bases lining up with TRBD1. CDR1 and CDR2 from the germline V gene are SGHRS and YFSETQ. This CDR3 contains 14 residues. V lost 4 bases to trimming and J lost 3 bases; unmatched junction nucleotides: 4. The CDR3 protein is CASSRGQGSYEQYF. The CDR3 region has the DNA TGCGCCAGCAGCAGGGGACAGGGGAGCTACGAGCAGTACTTC.

This rearrangement joins TRBV2 to TRBJ2-2; the match to TRBD1 covers 7 bases. CDR3 length equals 14 residues. With V trimmed by 4 bases and J by 4 bases, 3 bases remained unmatched. The germline V gene has CDR1 SNHLY and CDR2 FYNNEI. The CDR3 DNA is TGTGCCAGCAGTGCGACAGGGACCACCGGGGAGCTGTTTTTT. It translates to CASSATGTTGELFF.

This chain links TRBV6-2 or TRBV6-3 with TRBJ1-4, with 7 bases aligning to TRBD1. The CDR3 is 15 residues long. The germline V gene encodes CDR1 MNHEY and CDR2 SVGEGT. V shed 5 bases and J 6 bases; nucleotides not matched to a gene: 9. CDR3 nucleotides: TGTGCCAGCAGTACCCGGGACAGCTTGGATGAAAAACTGTTTTTT. Its protein is CASSTRDSLDEKLFF.

This chain connects TRBV4-1 to TRBJ2-1, with D possibly TRBD2 on 6 matching bases. V lost 0 bases to trimming and J lost 1 base, with 10 bases between them. Germline assignment: CDR1 MGHRA and CDR2 YSYEKL. This CDR3 has 16 residues. The CDR3 nucleotides read TGCGCCAGCAGCCAAGAAACGGGAGAGTCCTACAATGAGCAGTTCTTC. This codes for CASSQETGESYNEQFF.

The chain is built from TRBV7-9 and TRBJ2-5; 13 positions match TRBD2. Germline CDR1 and CDR2: SEHNR and FQNEAQ (reference sequence). The CDR3 runs to 15 residues. V shed 5 bases, J shed 1 base, and the junction held 1 base outside the gene matches. CDR3 DNA: TGTGCCAGCAGCCGACTAGCGGGAGGCCAAGAGACCCAGTACTTC. Amino acid sequence: CASSRLAGGQETQYF.

The chain uses TRBV6-5 and TRBJ2-1; TRBD1 matches at 8 bases. The trim removed 0 bases at V and 6 bases at J, leaving 7 bases unmatched. Looked up from germline, CDR1 is MNHEY and CDR2 is SVGAGI. The CDR3 contains 16 residues. Here the CDR3 reads CASSYSPDRAPNEQFF. Here the CDR3 DNA reads TGTGCCAGCAGTTACTCTCCGGACAGGGCACCCAATGAGCAGTTCTTC.

The chain couples TRBV2 to TRBJ1-5, with a weak D call TRBD1 (5 bases). From germline, CDR1 is SNHLY and CDR2 FYNNEI. CDR3 length: 15 residues. The ends were cut back, 0 bases at V and 7 bases at J, with 13 bases in the middle. This chain's CDR3 is CASSEARVPTQPQHF. The CDR3 DNA follows: TGTGCCAGCAGTGAAGCCAGGGTACCTACCCAGCCCCAGCATTTT.